The entry below describes one T cell receptor (beta chain). The sample holds many counts of this clonotype. Its antigen is still unknown. Base qualities were left out, and no much larger clone turns up one base away. CDR1 and CDR2 are drawn from the germline V gene: KGHDR, SFDVKD. The junction shows trimming of 4 bases on V and 4 bases on J, plus 14 bases between the germline ends. The CDR3 runs 15 residues from the cysteine to the phenylalanine. Of the read, only the CDR3 DNA is kept; its 45 bases are in frame from base 1. The record originates from a study of patients and donors after allogeneic stem cell transplantation (dated by TCRdb to 2018 to 2020). Library creation used RT-PCR. Sequencing used a NextSeq 550. TCRdb took the public reads, trimmed them with fastp at Q25, ran MiXCR for clone calling and kept in-frame beta chains. When rows share a CDR3 protein, they turn into one entry using the most common DNA and genes. The sample table lists hundreds of thousands of distinct CDR3 sequences, 13% to 15% of them with a count of one. 11% of the sample comes from the top ten.

The chain joins TRBV24-1 to TRBJ2-3, with TRBD2 as a weak D call on 6 bases. The sequence came from a human donor who was either an allogeneic HSCT recipient or a stem cell or donor lymphocyte infusion donor (not recorded which). It is not recorded whose cells these are; they may come from a transplant donor. Sequenced input: blood, either unsorted or a sorted T cell fraction (not recorded which). The CDR3 protein: CATSEGRGGADTQYF. The sequenced DNA: TGTGCCACCAGTGAGGGAAGGGGAGGAGCAGATACGCAGTATTTT.